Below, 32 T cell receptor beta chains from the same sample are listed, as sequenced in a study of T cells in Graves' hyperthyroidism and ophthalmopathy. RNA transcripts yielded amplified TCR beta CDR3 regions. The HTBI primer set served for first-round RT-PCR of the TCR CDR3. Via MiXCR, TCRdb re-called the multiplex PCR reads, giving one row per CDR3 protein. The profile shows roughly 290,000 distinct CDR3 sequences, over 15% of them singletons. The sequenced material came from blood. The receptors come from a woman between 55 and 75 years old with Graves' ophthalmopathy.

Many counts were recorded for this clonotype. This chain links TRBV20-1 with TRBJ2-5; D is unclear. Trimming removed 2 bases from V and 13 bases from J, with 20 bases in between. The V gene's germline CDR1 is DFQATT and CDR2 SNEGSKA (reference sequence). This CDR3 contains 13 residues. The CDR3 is CSARSPTRSFGYF. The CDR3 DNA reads TGCAGTGCTAGATCCCCTACTCGGTCTTTTGGGTACTTC.

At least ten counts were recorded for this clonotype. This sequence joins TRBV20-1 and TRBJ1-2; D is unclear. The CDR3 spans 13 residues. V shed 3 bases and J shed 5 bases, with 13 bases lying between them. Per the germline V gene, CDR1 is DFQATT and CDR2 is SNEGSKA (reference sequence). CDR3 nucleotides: TGCAGTGCTAGGGCCGGGATCCCATATGGCTACACCTTC. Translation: CSARAGIPYGYTF.

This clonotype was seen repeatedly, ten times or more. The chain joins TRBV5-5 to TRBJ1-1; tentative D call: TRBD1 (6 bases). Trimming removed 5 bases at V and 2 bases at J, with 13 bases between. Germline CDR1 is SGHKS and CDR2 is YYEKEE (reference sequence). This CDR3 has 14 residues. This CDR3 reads CASRAFRGNTEAFF. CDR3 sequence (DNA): TGTGCCAGCAGGGCTTTCAGGGGAAACACTGAAGCTTTCTTT.

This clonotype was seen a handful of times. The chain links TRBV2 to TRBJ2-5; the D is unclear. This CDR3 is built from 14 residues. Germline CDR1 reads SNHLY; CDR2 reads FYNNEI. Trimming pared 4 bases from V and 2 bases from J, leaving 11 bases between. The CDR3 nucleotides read TGTGCCAGCAGTGCTTGGCAGAGTCAAGAGACCCAGTACTTC. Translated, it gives CASSAWQSQETQYF.

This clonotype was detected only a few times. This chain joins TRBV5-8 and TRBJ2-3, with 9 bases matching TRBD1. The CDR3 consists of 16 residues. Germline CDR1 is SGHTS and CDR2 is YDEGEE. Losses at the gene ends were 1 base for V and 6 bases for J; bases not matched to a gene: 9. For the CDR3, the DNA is TGTGCCAGCAGCTTGACGATATCCGGGACAGGGGATACGCAGTATTTT. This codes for CASSLTISGTGDTQYF.

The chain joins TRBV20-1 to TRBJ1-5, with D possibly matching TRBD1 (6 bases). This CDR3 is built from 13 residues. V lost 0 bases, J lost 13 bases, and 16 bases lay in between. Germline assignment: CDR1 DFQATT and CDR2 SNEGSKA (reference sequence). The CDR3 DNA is TGCAGTGCTAGAGATTGGCGCAGGGGCTTTCAGCATTTT. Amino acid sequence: CSARDWRRGFQHF.

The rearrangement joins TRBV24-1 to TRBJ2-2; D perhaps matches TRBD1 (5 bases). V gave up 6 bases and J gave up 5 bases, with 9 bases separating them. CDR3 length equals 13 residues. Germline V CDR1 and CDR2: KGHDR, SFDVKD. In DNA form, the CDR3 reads TGTGCCACCAGTCAACCAGGGACCGGGGAGCTGTTTTTT. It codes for CATSQPGTGELFF.

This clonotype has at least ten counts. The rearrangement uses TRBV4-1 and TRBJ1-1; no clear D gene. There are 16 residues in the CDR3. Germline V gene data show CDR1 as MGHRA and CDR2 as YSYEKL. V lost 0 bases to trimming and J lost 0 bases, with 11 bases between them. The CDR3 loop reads CASSQDRNKLNTEAFF. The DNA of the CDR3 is TGCGCCAGCAGCCAAGATCGCAACAAATTGAACACTGAAGCTTTCTTT.

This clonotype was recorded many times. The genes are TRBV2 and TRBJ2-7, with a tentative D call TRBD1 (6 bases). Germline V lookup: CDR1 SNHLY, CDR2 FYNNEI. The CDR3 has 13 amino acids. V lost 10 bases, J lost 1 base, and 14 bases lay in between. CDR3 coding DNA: TGTGCCACCAACTTTGGACAGTCCTACGAGCAGTACTTC. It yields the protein CATNFGQSYEQYF. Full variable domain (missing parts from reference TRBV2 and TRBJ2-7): EPEVTQTPSHQVTQMGQEVILRCVPISNHLYFYWYRQILGQKVEFLVSFYNNEISEKSEIFDDQFSVERPDGSNFTLKIRSTKLEDSAMYFCATNFGQSYEQYFGPGTRLTVT.

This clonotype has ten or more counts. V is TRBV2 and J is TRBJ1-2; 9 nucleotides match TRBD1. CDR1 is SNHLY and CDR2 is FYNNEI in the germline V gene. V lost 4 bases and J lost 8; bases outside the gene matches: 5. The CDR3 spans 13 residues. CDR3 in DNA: TGTGCCAGCAGTGTGGACAGGGGACGAGGCTACACCTTC. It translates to CASSVDRGRGYTF.

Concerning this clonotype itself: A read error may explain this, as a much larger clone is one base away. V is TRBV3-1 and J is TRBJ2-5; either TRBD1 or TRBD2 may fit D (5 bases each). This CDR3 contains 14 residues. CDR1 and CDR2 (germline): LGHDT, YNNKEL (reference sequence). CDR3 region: CACSQWGSQETQYF. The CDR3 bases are TGTGCCTGCAGCCAGTGGGGGTCCCAAGAGACCCAGTACTTC.

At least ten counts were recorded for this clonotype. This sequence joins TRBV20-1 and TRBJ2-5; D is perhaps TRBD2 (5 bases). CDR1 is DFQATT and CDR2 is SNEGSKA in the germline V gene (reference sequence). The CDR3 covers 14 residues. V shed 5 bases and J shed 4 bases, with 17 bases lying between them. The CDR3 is CSARVVAGGETQYF. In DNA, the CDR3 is TGCAGTGCTCGGGTGGTGGCGGGCGGAGAGACCCAGTACTTC.

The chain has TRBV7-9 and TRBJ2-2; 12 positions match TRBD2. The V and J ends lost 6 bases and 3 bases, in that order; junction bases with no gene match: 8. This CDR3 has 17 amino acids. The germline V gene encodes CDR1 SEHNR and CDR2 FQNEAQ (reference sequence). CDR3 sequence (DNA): TGTGCCAGCAGTTCGACTAGCGGGAGAGGGTACACCGGGGAGCTGTTTTTT. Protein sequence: CASSSTSGRGYTGELFF.

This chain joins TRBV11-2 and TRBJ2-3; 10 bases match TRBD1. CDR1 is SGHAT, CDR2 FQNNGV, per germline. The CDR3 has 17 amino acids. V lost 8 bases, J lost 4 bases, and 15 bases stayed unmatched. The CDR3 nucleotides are TGTGCCAGCTCACAAGGTCCGGGACAGGGGAGATCAGATACGCAGTATTTT. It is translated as CASSQGPGQGRSDTQYF. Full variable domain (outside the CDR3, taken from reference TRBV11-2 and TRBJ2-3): EAGVAQSPRYKIIEKRQSVAFWCNPISGHATLYWYQQILGQGPKLLIQFQNNGVVDDSQLPKDRFSAERLKGVDSTLKIQPAKLEDSAVYLCASSQGPGQGRSDTQYFGPGTRLTVL.

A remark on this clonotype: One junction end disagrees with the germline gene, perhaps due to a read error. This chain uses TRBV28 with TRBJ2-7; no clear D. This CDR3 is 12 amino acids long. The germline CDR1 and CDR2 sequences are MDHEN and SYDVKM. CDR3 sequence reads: CASGPIRYEQSF. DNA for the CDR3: TGTGCCAGCGGTCCCATACGTTACGAGCAGTCCTTC.

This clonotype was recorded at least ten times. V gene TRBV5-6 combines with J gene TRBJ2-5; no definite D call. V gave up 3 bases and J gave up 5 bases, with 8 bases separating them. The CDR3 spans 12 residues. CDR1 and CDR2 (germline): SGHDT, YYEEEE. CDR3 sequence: CASSSTWETQYF. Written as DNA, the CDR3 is TGTGCCAGCAGCTCCACCTGGGAGACCCAGTACTTC.

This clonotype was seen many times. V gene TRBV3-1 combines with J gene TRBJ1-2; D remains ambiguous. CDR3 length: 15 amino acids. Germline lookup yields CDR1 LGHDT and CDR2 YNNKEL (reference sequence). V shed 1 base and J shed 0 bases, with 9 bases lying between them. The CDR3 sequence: CASSQVGTANYGYTF. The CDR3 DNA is TGTGCCAGCAGCCAAGTCGGAACAGCTAACTATGGCTACACCTTC.

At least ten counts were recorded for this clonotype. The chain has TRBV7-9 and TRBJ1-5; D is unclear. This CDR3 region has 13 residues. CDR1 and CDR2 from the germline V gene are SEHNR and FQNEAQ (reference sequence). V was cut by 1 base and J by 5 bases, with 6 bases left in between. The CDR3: CASSLGADQPQHF. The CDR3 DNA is TGTGCCAGCAGCTTAGGTGCGGATCAGCCCCAGCATTTT.

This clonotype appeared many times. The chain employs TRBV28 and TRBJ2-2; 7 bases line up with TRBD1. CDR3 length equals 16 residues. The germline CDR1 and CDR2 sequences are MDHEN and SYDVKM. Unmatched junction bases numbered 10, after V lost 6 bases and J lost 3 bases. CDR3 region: CASSPATGSYTGELFF. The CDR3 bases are TGTGCCAGCAGCCCAGCGACAGGGAGTTACACCGGGGAGCTGTTTTTT.

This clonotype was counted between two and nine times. Here the CDR3 DNA reads TGCAGTGCAAGAATTCTAGCGGGGGGGGACTACGAGCAGTACTTC. This encodes CSARILAGGDYEQYF. V and J are TRBV20-1 and TRBJ2-7; TRBD2 matches at 12 bases. The CDR3 contains 15 residues. Germline-derived CDR1 and CDR2 are DFQATT and SNEGSKA (reference sequence). V lost 6 bases to trimming and J lost 3 bases; unmatched junction nucleotides: 9.

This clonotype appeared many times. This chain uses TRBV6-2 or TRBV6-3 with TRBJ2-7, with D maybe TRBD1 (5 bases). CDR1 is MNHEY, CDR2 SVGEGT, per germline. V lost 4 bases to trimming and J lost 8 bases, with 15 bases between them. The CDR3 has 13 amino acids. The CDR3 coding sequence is TGTGCCAGCAGTTGGCAGGGCGACACGAAGCAGTACTTC. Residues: CASSWQGDTKQYF.

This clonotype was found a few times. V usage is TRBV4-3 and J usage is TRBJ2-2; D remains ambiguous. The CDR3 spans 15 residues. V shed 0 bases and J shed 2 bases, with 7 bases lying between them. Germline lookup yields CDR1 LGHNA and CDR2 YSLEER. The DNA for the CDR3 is TGCGCCAGCAGCCAAGATGCGCATAACACCGGGGAGCTGTTTTTT. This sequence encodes CASSQDAHNTGELFF.

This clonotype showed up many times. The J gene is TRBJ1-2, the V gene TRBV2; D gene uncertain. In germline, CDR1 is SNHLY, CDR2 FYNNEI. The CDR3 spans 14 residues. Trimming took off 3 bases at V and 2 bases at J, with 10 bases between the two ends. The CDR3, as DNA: TGTGCCAGCAGTGATGTAGAGATAAACTATGGCTACACCTTC. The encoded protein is CASSDVEINYGYTF.

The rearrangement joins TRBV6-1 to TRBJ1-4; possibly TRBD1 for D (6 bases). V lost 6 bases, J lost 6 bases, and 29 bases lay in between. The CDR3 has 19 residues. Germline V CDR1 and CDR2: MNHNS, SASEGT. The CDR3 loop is CASSFVYPGRKKGDEKLFF. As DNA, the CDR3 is TGTGCCAGCAGCTTCGTTTATCCGGGACGCAAAAAGGGGGATGAAAAACTGTTTTTT.

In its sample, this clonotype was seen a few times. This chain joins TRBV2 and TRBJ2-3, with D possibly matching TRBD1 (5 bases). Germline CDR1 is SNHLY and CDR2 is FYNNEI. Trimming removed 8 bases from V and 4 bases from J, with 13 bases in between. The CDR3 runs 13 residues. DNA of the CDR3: TGTGCCAGCCTCGGACAATTCCCAGATACGCAGTATTTT. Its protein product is CASLGQFPDTQYF.

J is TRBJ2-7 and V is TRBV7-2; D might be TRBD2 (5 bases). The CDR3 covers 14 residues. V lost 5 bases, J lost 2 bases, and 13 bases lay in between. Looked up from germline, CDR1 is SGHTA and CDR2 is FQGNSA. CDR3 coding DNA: TGTGCCAGCAGCCAGCCCAGCGGTGCCTACGAGCAGTACTTC. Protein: CASSQPSGAYEQYF.

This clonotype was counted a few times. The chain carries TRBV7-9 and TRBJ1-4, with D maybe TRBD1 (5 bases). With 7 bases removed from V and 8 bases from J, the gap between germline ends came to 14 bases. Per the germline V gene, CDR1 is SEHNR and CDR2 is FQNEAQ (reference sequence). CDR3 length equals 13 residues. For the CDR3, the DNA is TGTGCCAGCAAGACAGCTTCCGAAGAAAAACTGTTTTTT. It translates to CASKTASEEKLFF.

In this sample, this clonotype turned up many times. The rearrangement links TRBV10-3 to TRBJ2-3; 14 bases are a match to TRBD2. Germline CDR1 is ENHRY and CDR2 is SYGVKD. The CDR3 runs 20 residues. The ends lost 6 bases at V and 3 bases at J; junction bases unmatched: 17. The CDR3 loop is CAISLPGLAGAGGKTDTQYF. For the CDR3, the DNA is TGTGCCATCAGCCTTCCGGGACTAGCGGGAGCGGGAGGAAAAACAGATACGCAGTATTTT.

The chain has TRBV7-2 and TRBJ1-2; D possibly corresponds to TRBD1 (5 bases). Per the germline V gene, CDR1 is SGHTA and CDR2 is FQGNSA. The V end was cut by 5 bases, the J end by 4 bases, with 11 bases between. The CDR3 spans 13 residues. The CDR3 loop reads CASSDTGRYGYTF. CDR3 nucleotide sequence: TGTGCCAGCAGCGATACAGGACGCTATGGCTACACCTTC.

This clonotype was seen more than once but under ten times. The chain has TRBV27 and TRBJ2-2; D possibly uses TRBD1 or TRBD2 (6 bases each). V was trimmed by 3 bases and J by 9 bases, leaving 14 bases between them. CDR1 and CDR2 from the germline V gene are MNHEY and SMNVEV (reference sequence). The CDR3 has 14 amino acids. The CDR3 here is CASSFGGPRWELFF. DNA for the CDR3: TGTGCCAGCAGTTTTGGGGGGCCTCGATGGGAGCTGTTTTTT.

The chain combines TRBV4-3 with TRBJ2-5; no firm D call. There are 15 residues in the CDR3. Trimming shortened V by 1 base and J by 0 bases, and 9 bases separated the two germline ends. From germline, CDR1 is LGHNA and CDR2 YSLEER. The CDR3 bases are TGCGCCAGCAGCCAAGGAGTGGGGTACCAAGAGACCCAGTACTTC. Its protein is CASSQGVGYQETQYF.

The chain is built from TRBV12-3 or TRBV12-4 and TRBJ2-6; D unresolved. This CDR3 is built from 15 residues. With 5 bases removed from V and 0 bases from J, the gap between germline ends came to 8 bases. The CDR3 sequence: CASSLTNSGANVLTF. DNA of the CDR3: TGTGCCAGCAGTCTAACAAACTCTGGGGCCAACGTCCTGACTTTC.